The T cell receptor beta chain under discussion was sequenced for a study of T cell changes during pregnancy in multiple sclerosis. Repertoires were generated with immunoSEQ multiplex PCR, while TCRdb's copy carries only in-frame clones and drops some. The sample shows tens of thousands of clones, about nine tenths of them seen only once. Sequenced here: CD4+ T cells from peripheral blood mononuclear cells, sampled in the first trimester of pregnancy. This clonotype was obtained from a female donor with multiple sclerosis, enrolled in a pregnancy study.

CDR3 loop: CASTKGAGEAFF. The DNA of the CDR3 is TGTGCCAGCACCAAGGGGGCGGGTGAAGCTTTCTTT. The chain joins TRBV7-8 to TRBJ1-1; 7 bases align to TRBD1. The ends lost 7 bases at V and 7 bases at J; junction bases unmatched: 6. Germline V gives CDR1 SGHVS, CDR2 FQNEAQ. The CDR3 covers 12 residues.